The 30 T cell receptor beta chains below were found in one sample sequenced in a study of T cell repertoires in cytomegalovirus infection. TCRdb ran MiXCR on the reads and lists one entry per CDR3 protein. This sample has about 900,000 distinct CDR3 sequences; around 32% occur once, and the top ten carry around an eighth. These TCRs' antigens remain unknown. Sequencing used cultured CD8+ T cells from PBMCs, obtained from culture after CMV antigen stimulation. The receptors shown here come from a human donor in good health (CMV status not recorded). Some clones in this sample may be carry-over from other donors' samples.

This clonotype was observed a few times. CDR3 DNA: TGTGCCAGCAGTTCCAGCGGGGCATTCCAAGAGACCCAGTACTTC. It is translated as CASSSSGAFQETQYF. The chain links TRBV28 to TRBJ2-5, with 7 bases fitting TRBD2. The CDR3 is made up of 15 amino acids. Looked up from germline, CDR1 is MDHEN and CDR2 is SYDVKM. The ends lost 4 bases at V and 1 base at J; junction bases unmatched: 6.

This clonotype was seen a handful of times. This chain uses TRBV6-5 with TRBJ2-7; TRBD1 is a possible D gene (6 bases). Trimming pared 2 bases from V and 7 bases from J, leaving 12 bases between. This CDR3 contains 13 residues. The V gene's germline CDR1 is MNHEY and CDR2 SVGAGI. The CDR3 is CASSYVAGDEQYV. In DNA, the CDR3 is TGTGCCAGCAGTTACGTTGCAGGGGATGAGCAGTACGTC.

The V call is TRBV5-4, the J call TRBJ1-1, with D tentatively TRBD1 (5 bases). CDR3 length equals 16 residues. CDR1 is SGHNT, CDR2 YYREEE, per germline (reference sequence). V shed 3 bases and J shed 5 bases, with 20 bases lying between them. CDR3 DNA sequence: TGTGCCAGCAGCTGGGGTGGTGAGGGGATAGGAACTGAAGCTTTCTTT. Amino acid sequence: CASSWGGEGIGTEAFF. Using reference TRBV5-4 and TRBJ1-1 for the parts outside the CDR3, the full variable domain is ETGVTQSPTHLIKTRGQQVTLRCSSQSGHNTVSWYQQALGQGPQFIFQYYREEENGRGNFPPRFSGLQFPNYSSELNVNALELDDSALYLCASSWGGEGIGTEAFFGQGTRLTVV.

The chain joins TRBV4-2 to TRBJ2-1; 9 bases map to TRBD2. Losses at the gene ends were 1 base for V and 6 bases for J; bases not matched to a gene: 7. The CDR3 length is 16 residues. The germline V gene has CDR1 LGHNA and CDR2 YNFKEQ. The CDR3 sequence: CASSQGAGGPFNEQFF. In DNA, the CDR3 is TGTGCCAGCAGCCAAGGGGCGGGGGGGCCGTTCAATGAGCAGTTCTTC.

V and J are TRBV6-6 and TRBJ2-1; 7 bases fit TRBD2. CDR1 and CDR2 (germline): MNHNY, SVGAGI (reference sequence). Trimming took 5 bases from V and 4 from J; bases not matched to a gene: 8. The CDR3 spans 15 residues. CDR3 bases: TGTGCCAGCAGTCGGGGCGGGGGTTATTACAATGAGCAGTTCTTC. Its translation: CASSRGGGYYNEQFF.

This clonotype was observed a handful of times. The chain carries TRBV28 and TRBJ1-4, with D unclear. The CDR3 totals 14 residues. Germline V gene data show CDR1 as MDHEN and CDR2 as SYDVKM. Trimming cost V 3 bases and J 5 bases, with 10 bases left between them. CDR3 coding DNA: TGTGCCAGCAGTTTCACAGACTTGAATGAAAAACTGTTTTTT. It is translated as CASSFTDLNEKLFF.

The CDR3 bases are TGTGCCAGCAGTACCGAGCAGTTCTTC. It codes for CASSTEQFF. The V and J genes are TRBV6-1 and TRBJ2-1, with D uncertain. There are 9 residues in the CDR3. CDR1 is MNHNS, CDR2 SASEGT, per germline. The germline V and J ends were trimmed by 5 bases and 10 bases, with 3 bases remaining between them.

This clonotype has only a few counts. The chain uses TRBV6-1 and TRBJ2-7; tentative D call: TRBD1 (5 bases). V was pared by 8 bases and J by 1 base, with 9 bases between. Per the germline V gene, CDR1 is MNHNS and CDR2 is SASEGT. The CDR3 length is 12 residues. CDR3 sequence (DNA): TGTGCCAGCGGACACTATTCCTACGAGCAGTACGTC. Translation gives CASGHYSYEQYV.

The chain has TRBV5-1 and TRBJ1-1, with TRBD1 matching 12 bases. V lost 4 bases, J lost 0 bases, and 7 bases stayed unmatched. This CDR3 region has 17 residues. Germline V gene sequence: CDR1 SGHRS, CDR2 YFSETQ. In DNA form, the CDR3 reads TGCGCCAGCAGCGCGGGACAGGGGGCCGGCATGAACACTGAAGCTTTCTTT. This encodes CASSAGQGAGMNTEAFF.

This clonotype has only a few counts. The chain recombines TRBV7-6 with TRBJ2-1, with D perhaps TRBD2 (6 bases). Germline assignment: CDR1 SGHVS and CDR2 FNYEAQ. CDR3 length: 13 residues. CDR3 DNA sequence: TGTGCTACCGGGGGTGGTGGGTTAAATGAGCAGTTCTTC. Amino acid sequence: CATGGGGLNEQFF.

This chain links TRBV6-1 with TRBJ1-4; D unclear. V was cut by 6 bases and J by 8 bases, with 13 bases left in between. Germline assignment: CDR1 MNHNS and CDR2 SASEGT. This CDR3 region has 13 residues. In nucleotides, the CDR3 is TGTGCCAGCAGCCCCGGCGTTTCAGAAAAACTGTTTTTT. Translating gives CASSPGVSEKLFF.

This clonotype was detected ten times or more. The CDR3 bases are TGTGCCAGCAGCGGGGGGACTTTCAATGAGCAGTTCTTC. Translating it yields CASSGGTFNEQFF. The chain carries TRBV7-6 and TRBJ2-1, with D tentatively TRBD2 (6 bases). This CDR3 comprises 13 residues. With 5 bases removed from V and 6 bases from J, the gap between germline ends came to 11 bases. CDR1 is SGHVS and CDR2 is FNYEAQ in the germline V gene.

The J gene is TRBJ1-5, the V gene TRBV27, with 11 bases that match TRBD1. The ends lost 5 bases at V and 6 bases at J; junction bases unmatched: 6. The CDR3 consists of 15 residues. CDR1 and CDR2 from the germline V gene are MNHEY and SMNVEV (reference sequence). The chain's CDR3 is CASSLGQGGAQPQHF. In DNA, the CDR3 is TGTGCCAGCAGTCTGGGACAGGGGGGAGCTCAGCCCCAGCATTTT.

In nucleotides, the CDR3 is TGTGCCACCAGCAGGGAGGAGGGTACAGATACGCAGTATTTT. It translates to CATSREEGTDTQYF. V and J are TRBV15 and TRBJ2-3, with a tentative D call TRBD2 (6 bases). Germline V gene data show CDR1 as LNHNV and CDR2 as YYDKDF (reference sequence). The V and J ends lost 3 bases and 3 bases respectively, with 10 bases between them. The CDR3 has 14 amino acids.

This clonotype was seen a few times. The CDR3 DNA reads as TGTGCCGTCCCCGGACGGAACACTGAAGCTTTCTTT. Translated, it gives CAVPGRNTEAFF. The rearrangement joins TRBV2 to TRBJ1-1; D remains unclear. V was shortened by 11 bases and J by 1 base, with 11 bases between the two germline ends. The CDR3 consists of 12 residues. Germline loops: CDR1 SNHLY, CDR2 FYNNEI. Combining the CDR3 with reference TRBV2 and TRBJ1-1 gives the whole variable domain EPEVTQTPSHQVTQMGQEVILRCVPISNHLYFYWYRQILGQKVEFLVSFYNNEISEKSEIFDDQFSVERPDGSNFTLKIRSTKLEDSAMYFCAVPGRNTEAFFGQGTRLTVV.

This clonotype was seen more than once but under ten times. The chain joins TRBV4-1 to TRBJ2-3, with D hard to call. Looked up from germline, CDR1 is MGHRA and CDR2 is YSYEKL. CDR3 size: 15 residues. The ends were cut back, 1 base at V and 0 bases at J, with 8 bases in the middle. CDR3: CASSQALTSTDTQYF. The CDR3, as DNA: TGCGCCAGCAGCCAAGCACTAACTAGCACAGATACGCAGTATTTT.

V and J are TRBV7-8 and TRBJ2-7, with D tentatively TRBD1 or TRBD2 (5 bases each). The ends were cut back, 1 base at V and 2 bases at J, with 12 bases in the middle. The CDR3 is 15 residues long. Looked up from germline, CDR1 is SGHVS and CDR2 is FQNEAQ. The CDR3 protein is CASSLGRLGPYEQYV. CDR3 DNA: TGTGCCAGCAGCTTAGGGAGGTTGGGGCCCTACGAGCAGTACGTC.

This clonotype was detected ten times or more. The chain links TRBV10-3 to TRBJ2-5; TRBD2 agrees at 8 bases. The CDR3 runs to 17 residues. Germline V lookup: CDR1 ENHRY, CDR2 SYGVKD. V was clipped by 2 bases and J by 2 bases; unmatched bases: 10. The CDR3 region is CAISEGSLAGRQETQYF. The CDR3 DNA sequence: TGTGCCATCAGTGAGGGCTCATTAGCGGGGAGACAAGAGACCCAGTACTTC.

This clonotype appeared many times. The chain is built from TRBV12-3 or TRBV12-4 and TRBJ1-5; no firm D call. This CDR3 contains 14 residues. The V end lost 6 bases, the J end lost 3 bases, and 12 bases lay between the germline ends. The CDR3 bases are TGTGCCAGCAGCAGCGACGGAAACAATCAGCCCCAGCATTTT. As protein: CASSSDGNNQPQHF.

This clonotype was detected only a few times. The chain employs TRBV15 and TRBJ2-6; D is ambiguous. Per the germline V gene, CDR1 is LNHNV and CDR2 is YYDKDF (reference sequence). CDR3 length: 15 residues. The ends were cut back, 0 bases at V and 0 bases at J, with 3 bases in the middle. CDR3 coding DNA: TGTGCCACCAGCAGAGATCTCTCTGGGGCCAACGTCCTGACTTTC. This gives the protein CATSRDLSGANVLTF. Full variable domain (rest looked up from reference TRBV15 and TRBJ2-6): DAMVIQNPRYQVTQFGKPVTLSCSQTLNHNVMYWYQQKSSQAPKLLFHYYDKDFNNEADTPDNFQSRRPNTSFCFLDIRSPGLGDTAMYLCATSRDLSGANVLTFGAGSRLTVL.

The chain is built from TRBV27 and TRBJ1-4, with D possibly matching TRBD1 (6 bases). Germline V gene lookup returns CDR1 MNHEY and CDR2 SMNVEV (reference sequence). Deletions cut 7 bases from V and 10 bases from J, with 19 bases between. CDR3 length equals 14 residues. CDR3 residues: CASKSTRTEGKLFF. For the CDR3, the DNA is TGTGCCAGCAAGTCAACCCGGACAGAAGGAAAACTGTTTTTT.

The table lists this clonotype with a few counts. The rearrangement links TRBV7-9 to TRBJ1-1; 7 bases map to TRBD1. With V trimmed by 6 bases and J by 9 bases, 13 bases remained unmatched. The CDR3 is 14 residues long. Germline values: CDR1 SEHNR, CDR2 FQNEAQ (reference sequence). The CDR3 region has the DNA TGTGCCAGCAGTGCAGCGACAGGGAGGAAACAAGCTTTCTTT. Amino acid sequence: CASSAATGRKQAFF.

V usage is TRBV11-1 and J usage is TRBJ2-3, with a weak D call TRBD1 (5 bases). CDR1 SGHAT and CDR2 FQDESV come from the germline V gene (reference sequence). V lost 5 bases to trimming and J lost 0 bases, with 12 bases between them. The CDR3 length is 15 residues. CDR3 nucleotide sequence: TGTGCCAGCAGCCATCAGGGTGGGAGCACAGATACGCAGTATTTT. It translates to CASSHQGGSTDTQYF.

This clonotype was seen repeatedly, ten times or more. The rearrangement uses TRBV12-3 or TRBV12-4 and TRBJ1-1; 8 bases line up with TRBD1. The CDR3 is 13 amino acids. The junction had 2 bases not matched to a gene; V was cut back by 3 bases and J by 5 bases. The chain's CDR3 is CASSFGQGTEAFF. The CDR3 nucleotides read TGTGCCAGCAGTTTCGGACAGGGTACTGAAGCTTTCTTT.

J is TRBJ2-7 and V is TRBV12-3 or TRBV12-4; TRBD2 aligns across 14 bases. V dropped 6 bases and J dropped 6; count of bases not matched to a gene: 4. The CDR3 loop spans 14 amino acids. In DNA form, the CDR3 reads TGTGCCAGCAGACTCGGACTAGCGGGGGGCGAGCAGTACGTC. Its translation is CASRLGLAGGEQYV.

The sample holds a few counts of this clonotype. J is TRBJ1-1 and V is TRBV29-1, with D perhaps matching TRBD1 (6 bases). The CDR3 consists of 14 residues. V gave up 5 bases and J gave up 5 bases, with 18 bases separating them. CDR1 and CDR2 from the germline V gene are SQVTM and ANQGSEA. DNA of the CDR3: TGCAGCGTTCAACCAGGGGTCCTAGGTACTGAAGCTTTCTTT. It is translated as CSVQPGVLGTEAFF.

This clonotype was found a few times. The genes are TRBV7-9 and TRBJ2-1; 8 bases align to TRBD2. There are 15 residues in the CDR3. Germline assignment: CDR1 SEHNR and CDR2 FQNEAQ (reference sequence). V gave up 7 bases and J gave up 4 bases; unmatched junction bases: 9. The DNA for the CDR3 is TGTGCCAGCATCCCCTCGGGACTAGTGTACAATGAGCAGTTCTTC. Amino acids: CASIPSGLVYNEQFF. Filled out from reference TRBV7-9 and TRBJ2-1, the complete variable domain reads DTGVSQNPRHKITKRGQNVTFRCDPISEHNRLYWYRQTLGQGPEFLTYFQNEAQLEKSRLLSDRFSAERPKGSFSTLEIQRTEQGDSAMYLCASIPSGLVYNEQFFGPGTRLTVL.

The chain couples TRBV19 to TRBJ1-1, with a weak D call TRBD1 (5 bases). The CDR3 length is 14 residues. The germline V and J ends were trimmed by 8 bases and 4 bases, with 17 bases remaining between them. The germline V gene has CDR1 LNHDA and CDR2 SQIVND (reference sequence). The CDR3 region is CASATALGRTEAFF. CDR3 DNA sequence: TGTGCCAGTGCGACAGCTTTGGGTCGCACTGAAGCTTTCTTT.

The V call is TRBV6-6, the J call TRBJ1-6, with D uncertain. Between the trimmed V and J ends, which lost 2 bases and 13 bases, there was a span of 9 bases. The germline V gene encodes CDR1 MNHNY and CDR2 SVGAGI (reference sequence). This CDR3 contains 12 residues. The CDR3, as DNA: TGTGCCAGCAGTTACCCAGCCCTTCCCCTCCACTTT. Residues: CASSYPALPLHF.

The chain joins TRBV6-1 to TRBJ2-1, with a weak D call TRBD1 (6 bases). The length of the CDR3 is 18 residues. Germline CDR1 reads MNHNS; CDR2 reads SASEGT. V was pared by 3 bases and J by 0 bases, with 18 bases between. The DNA for the CDR3 is TGTGCCAGCAGTGATTTCCAGGGGATGGTAAGCTCCTACAATGAGCAGTTCTTC. Residues: CASSDFQGMVSSYNEQFF.